This is a list of T cell receptor beta chains from one sample in a study of tumor-infiltrating lymphocytes in localized non-small cell lung cancer. TCRdb's copy holds only in-frame clones and misses some; the assay was immunoSEQ multiplex PCR. This table has around 10,000 clones, 60% appearing once. What was sequenced was uninvolved lung tissue not adjacent to the tumor. These receptors originate from a human donor with non-small cell lung cancer. Both conserved end residues are part of each CDR3. Each record gives: CDR3 DNA, CDR3 protein, D gene, J gene, clone size, V gene. A D gene is named only where the DNA matches it firmly. Expanded clones are given a class, and other clones once, few, many or no size at all.

TGTGCCAGCAGTTACGAAGGAGGGGGGGGCACTGAAGCTTTCTTT | CASSYEGGGGTEAFF | . | TRBJ1-1 | . | TRBV6-5
TGTGCCAGCAGGCCTACAGGGGCCTACTACACCTTC | CASRPTGAYYTF | TRBD1 | TRBJ1-2 | . | TRBV28
TGTGCCAGCAGCCCCTGGGGACAGGCCTCATCAGAGACCCAGTACTTC | CASSPWGQASSETQYF | TRBD1 | TRBJ2-5 | few | TRBV9
TGTGCCAGCAGCGTAGGGTGGGGGGATAATGAAAAACTGTTTTTT | CASSVGWGDNEKLFF | . | TRBJ1-4 | . | TRBV9
TGTGCCAGCAGCTTAGTAGGGCGTACTGAAGCTTTCTTT | CASSLVGRTEAFF | . | TRBJ1-1 | . | TRBV4-2
TGTGCCAGCAGTTACGCCCGTAATGAGCAGTTCTTC | CASSYARNEQFF | . | TRBJ2-1 | . | TRBV6-6
TGTGCCAGCAGCTTCACTAGCGGGGGGCTCCCGTACCAAGAGACCCAGTACTTC | CASSFTSGGLPYQETQYF | TRBD2 | TRBJ2-5 | . | TRBV5-6
TGTGCCAGCAGTCTCCTCGGGGGCGCCGGCTACACCTTC | CASSLLGGAGYTF | . | TRBJ1-2 | few | TRBV7-3
TGTGCCAGCTGGACTATGTGGAATGAGCAGTTCTTC | CASWTMWNEQFF | . | TRBJ2-1 | few | TRBV27
TGTGCCAGCAGTCACAGGGCCTTTAACTATGGCTACACCTTC | CASSHRAFNYGYTF | . | TRBJ1-2 | . | TRBV7-9
TGTGCCAGCAGCTTAGGGACGGAGCAGCCCCAGCATTTT | CASSLGTEQPQHF | . | TRBJ1-5 | . | TRBV7-2
TGTGCCAGCAGCTTCGGGGGACAGGGGTATTCACCCCTCCACTTT | CASSFGGQGYSPLHF | TRBD1 | TRBJ1-6 | . | TRBV28
TGCAGTGCTACCCCATACAATGAGCAGTTCTTC | CSATPYNEQFF | . | TRBJ2-1 | few | TRBV20-1
TGTGCCAGCAGAACCGGGAGCCGGGGGGGTGAAAAACTGTTTTTT | CASRTGSRGGEKLFF | . | TRBJ1-4 | . | TRBV28
TGTGCCAGCAGCTTACAGTTATTAGATACGCAGTATTTT | CASSLQLLDTQYF | . | TRBJ2-3 | . | TRBV7-9
TGTGCCAGCAGCTTGAGGTCGAGGGGGGCCGACTACGAGCAGTACTTC | CASSLRSRGADYEQYF | . | TRBJ2-7 | . | TRBV7-8
TGTGCCAGCAGCAGCGGGGGGGCCTCCTACGAGCAGTACTTC | CASSSGGASYEQYF | TRBD2 | TRBJ2-7 | . | TRBV7-9
TGTGCCAGCAGCTCCGGGACAGGCTTCTATAATTCACCCCTCCACTTT | CASSSGTGFYNSPLHF | TRBD1 | TRBJ1-6 | medium-sized | TRBV7-9
TGTGCCAGCAGTACCGGGACGGTTAATCAGCCCCAGCATTTT | CASSTGTVNQPQHF | . | TRBJ1-5 | . | TRBV28
TGTGCCACCAGCAGAGATCTGGGACTAGCGGGGGAGGGTGAGCAGTTCTTC | CATSRDLGLAGEGEQFF | TRBD2 | TRBJ2-1 | . | TRBV15
TGTGCCAGTAGACAAGTCGACAGGGGAGGCAATCAGCCCCAGCATTTT | CASRQVDRGGNQPQHF | TRBD1 | TRBJ1-5 | few | TRBV19
TGCAGTGTACGGGAGCGTGAGACCCAGTACTTC | CSVRERETQYF | . | TRBJ2-5 | few | TRBV20-1
TGTGCCAGCAGGCAGGGAGACAGGGCCTACGAGCAGTACTTC | CASRQGDRAYEQYF | TRBD1 | TRBJ2-7 | . | TRBV28
TGTGCCAGTAGCGACAGGGGTAGTTCCGGGGAGCTGTTTTTT | CASSDRGSSGELFF | TRBD1 | TRBJ2-2 | few | TRBV19
TGTGCCGTTCGGGGCGACCCCTCCTACGAGCAGTACTTC | CAVRGDPSYEQYF | . | TRBJ2-7 | . | TRBV10-3